The present T cell receptor beta chain was sequenced within a study of blood T cell repertoires in COVID-19. As for the study in general: Spain, Italy and the United States supplied samples that represented acute and convalescent COVID-19. The analysed material was cDNA or gDNA that came from T cells, B-cell-depleted T cells, or PBMCs.

Original handling: Amplified reference gene primers provided the basis for estimating nucleated cell counts. Data came from immunoSEQ multiplex PCR; TCRdb stores just in-frame clones and leaves some out. V and J calls and clone size follow that table, whereas D and trimming were derived from the DNA. The table has approximately 50,000 clones, approximately 85% seen once. This clone was observed a single time. CDR1 is SGHRS and CDR2 is YFSETQ in the germline V gene. Between the trimmed V and J ends, which lost 0 bases and 7 bases, there was a span of 17 bases. The CDR3 consists of 17 residues. The sequence was collected from a man aged 55 to 70 with acute or convalescent COVID-19. The sample taken for sequencing was peripheral blood. The chain employs TRBV5-1 and TRBJ1-6; tentatively, D is TRBD1 (5 bases). CDR3 sequence reads: CASSLGESAGWNSPLHF. CDR3 in DNA: TGCGCCAGCAGCTTGGGGGAATCGGCAGGGTGGAATTCACCCCTCCACTTT. The full variable domain, with the rest looked up from reference TRBV5-1 and TRBJ1-6, is KAGVTQTPRYLIKTRGQQVTLSCSPISGHRSVSWYQQTPGQGLQFLFEYFSETQRNKGNFPGRFSGRQFSNSRSEMNVSTLELGDSALYLCASSLGESAGWNSPLHFGNGTRLTVT.